Given below is one T cell receptor beta chain in context. The data originate from a study of blood T cell repertoires in COVID-19. Study summary: Some COVID-19 samples were acute and others convalescent; all came from the United States, Italy and Spain.

Method: immunoSEQ multiplex PCR; TCRdb's copy keeps in-frame clones and lacks some. The sample includes about 250,000 clones, approximately 86% of them seen just once. The CDR3 is 14 amino acids. The receptor was derived from a woman in her sixties or seventies who had recovered from COVID-19. V usage is TRBV21-1 and J usage is TRBJ2-5; the D call TRBD1 from the table was never checked on the DNA. TRBV21-1 constitutes a pseudogene. Sequencing used peripheral blood. The CDR3 region is CASSKGDREETQYF. In DNA, the CDR3 is TGTGCCAGCAGCAAAGGGGACAGGGAAGAGACCCAGTACTTC.